The T cell receptor beta chain described here comes from a study of spatial heterogeneity in lung cancer. Study information: Sequencing was performed on follow-up PBMC samples when available, collected at a median of around 2 years after resection. Raw reads showed each unique TCR and UMI combination turning up more than ten times on average. Study observations and caveats: Detection of ubiquitous tumor TCRs in blood was higher at resection than follow-up.

Comments on this clonotype: Its target is unknown.

With 4 bases removed from V and 2 bases from J, the gap between germline ends came to 12 bases. The CDR3 loop spans 15 amino acids. Germline CDR1 and CDR2: SGHRS and YFSETQ. The time point denotes: blood at routine non-recurrence follow-up after resection. TCRs were sequenced from unsorted whole RNA of tumor, nontumor lung or PBMC. From the 5' RACE reads, TCRdb called clonotypes with MiXCR, one entry per CDR3 protein. Of about 47,000 distinct CDR3 sequences listed, 12% are singletons. This sample comprised PBMCs, obtained at follow-up. This TCR derives from a male donor with early-stage non-small cell lung cancer. The chain employs TRBV5-1 and TRBJ2-2; D possibly corresponds to TRBD1 (6 bases). CDR3 coding DNA: TGCGCCAGCAGCGCCGGACAGACCAACACCGGGGAGCTGTTTTTT. As protein: CASSAGQTNTGELFF.